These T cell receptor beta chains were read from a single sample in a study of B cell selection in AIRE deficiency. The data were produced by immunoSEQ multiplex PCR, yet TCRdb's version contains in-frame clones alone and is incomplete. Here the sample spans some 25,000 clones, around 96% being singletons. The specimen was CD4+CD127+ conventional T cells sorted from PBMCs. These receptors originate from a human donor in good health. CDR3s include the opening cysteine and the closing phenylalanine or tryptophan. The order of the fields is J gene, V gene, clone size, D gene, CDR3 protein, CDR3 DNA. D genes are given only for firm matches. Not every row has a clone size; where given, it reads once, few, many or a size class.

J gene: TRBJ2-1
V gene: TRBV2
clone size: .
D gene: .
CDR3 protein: CASSAQGGSYNEQFF
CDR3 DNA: TGTGCCAGCAGTGCCCAAGGGGGCTCCTACAATGAGCAGTTCTTC

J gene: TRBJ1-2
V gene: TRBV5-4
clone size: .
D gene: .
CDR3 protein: CASSTDSYGYTF
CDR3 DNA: TGTGCCAGCAGCACTGACAGCTATGGCTACACCTTC

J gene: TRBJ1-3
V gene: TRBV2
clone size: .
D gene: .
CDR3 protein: CASSEAPRSGNTIYF
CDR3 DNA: TGTGCCAGCAGTGAAGCCCCGCGCTCTGGAAACACCATATATTTT

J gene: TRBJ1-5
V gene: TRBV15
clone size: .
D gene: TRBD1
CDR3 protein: CATSREPGQGAIQPQHF
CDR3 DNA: TGTGCCACCAGCAGGGAACCGGGACAGGGGGCGATTCAGCCCCAGCATTTT

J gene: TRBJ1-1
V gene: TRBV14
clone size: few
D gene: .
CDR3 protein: CASSQDTVTEAFF
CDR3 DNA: TGTGCCAGCAGCCAAGACACGGTGACTGAAGCTTTCTTT

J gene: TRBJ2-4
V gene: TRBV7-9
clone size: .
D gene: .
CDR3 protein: CASSLAYGGEMSLKNIQYF
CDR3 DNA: TGTGCCAGCAGCTTAGCGTATGGCGGGGAGATGTCCCTCAAAAACATTCAGTACTTC

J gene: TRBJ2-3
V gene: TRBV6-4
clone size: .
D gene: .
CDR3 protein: CASSEGSTDTQYF
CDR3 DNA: TGTGCCAGCAGTGAGGGCAGCACAGATACGCAGTATTTT

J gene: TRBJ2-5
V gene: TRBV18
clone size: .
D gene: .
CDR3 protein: CASSLGGGETQYF
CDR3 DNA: TGTGCCAGCTCACTCGGGGGAGGAGAGACCCAGTACTTC

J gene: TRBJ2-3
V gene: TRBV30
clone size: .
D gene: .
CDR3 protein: CAWSAGQRFSTDTQYF
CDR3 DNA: TGTGCCTGGAGTGCCGGACAGCGGTTTAGCACAGATACGCAGTATTTT

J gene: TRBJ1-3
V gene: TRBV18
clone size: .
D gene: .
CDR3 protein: CASSRQGADSGNTIYF
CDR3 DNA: TGTGCCAGCTCGCGGCAGGGTGCCGACTCTGGAAACACCATATATTTT

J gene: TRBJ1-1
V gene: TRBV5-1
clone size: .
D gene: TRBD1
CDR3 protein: CASSPDRGRENTEAFF
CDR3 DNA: TGCGCCAGCAGCCCGGACAGGGGGCGAGAGAACACTGAAGCTTTCTTT

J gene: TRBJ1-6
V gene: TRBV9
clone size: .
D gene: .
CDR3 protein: CASSVGWRVSYNSPLHF
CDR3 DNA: TGTGCCAGCAGCGTAGGCTGGCGAGTATCCTATAATTCACCCCTCCACTTT

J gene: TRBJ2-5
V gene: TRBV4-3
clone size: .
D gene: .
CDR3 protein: CASSHSLGGLGGETQYF
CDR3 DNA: TGCGCCAGCAGCCACTCCTTGGGAGGCCTCGGAGGGGAGACCCAGTACTTC

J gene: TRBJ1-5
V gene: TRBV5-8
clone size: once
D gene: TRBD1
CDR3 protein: CASSRKTGGIGNQPQHF
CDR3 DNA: TGTGCCAGCAGCCGAAAAACAGGGGGCATAGGCAATCAGCCCCAGCATTTT

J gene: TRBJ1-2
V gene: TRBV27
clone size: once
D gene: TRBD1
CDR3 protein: CASSIWTGDGYTF
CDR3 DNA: TGTGCCAGCAGTATATGGACAGGGGATGGCTACACCTTC

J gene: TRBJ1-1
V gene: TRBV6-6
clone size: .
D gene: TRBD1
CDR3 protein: CASTLQGYTEAFF
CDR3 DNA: TGTGCCAGCACTCTACAGGGGTACACTGAAGCTTTCTTT

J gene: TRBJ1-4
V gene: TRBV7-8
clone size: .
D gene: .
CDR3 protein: CASSFISTNEKLFF
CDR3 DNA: TGTGCCAGCAGTTTCATTTCAACTAATGAAAAACTGTTTTTT

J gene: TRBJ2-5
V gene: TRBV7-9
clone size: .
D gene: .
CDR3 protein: CASSLWSDAEETQYF
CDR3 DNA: TGTGCCAGCAGCTTATGGAGTGACGCCGAAGAGACCCAGTACTTC

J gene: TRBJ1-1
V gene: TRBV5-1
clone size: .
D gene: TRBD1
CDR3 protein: CASSLTGTAEAFF
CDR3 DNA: TGCGCCAGCAGCTTGACTGGGACAGCTGAAGCTTTCTTT

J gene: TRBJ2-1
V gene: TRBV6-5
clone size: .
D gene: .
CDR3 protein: CASSYKWGATYNEQFF
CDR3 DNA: TGTGCCAGCAGTTACAAGTGGGGGGCCACTTACAATGAGCAGTTCTTC

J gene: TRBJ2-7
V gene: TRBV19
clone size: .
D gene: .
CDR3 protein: CASSYGTAAYEQYF
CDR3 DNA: TGTGCCAGTAGTTATGGGACTGCGGCCTACGAGCAGTACTTC

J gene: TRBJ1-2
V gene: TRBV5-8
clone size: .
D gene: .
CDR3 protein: CASTRSSGDGYTF
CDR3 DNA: TGTGCCAGCACTCGGTCCTCAGGGGATGGCTACACCTTC

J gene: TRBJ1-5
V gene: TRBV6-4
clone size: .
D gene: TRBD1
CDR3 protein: CASIGQRGPSGNQPQHF
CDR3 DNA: TGTGCCAGCATCGGACAGAGGGGGCCGTCGGGCAATCAGCCCCAGCATTTT

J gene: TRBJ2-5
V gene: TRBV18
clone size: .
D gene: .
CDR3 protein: CASSPPTARETQYF
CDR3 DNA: TGTGCCAGCTCACCACCTACGGCTCGAGAGACCCAGTACTTC

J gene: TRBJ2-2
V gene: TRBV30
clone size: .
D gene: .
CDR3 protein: CAWSTLLGGELFF
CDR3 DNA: TGTGCCTGGAGTACCCTACTAGGCGGGGAGCTGTTTTTT

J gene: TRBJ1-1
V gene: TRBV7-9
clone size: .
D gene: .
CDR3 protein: CASSPQGYDTEAFF
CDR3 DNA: TGTGCCAGCAGCCCCCAGGGGTATGACACTGAAGCTTTCTTT

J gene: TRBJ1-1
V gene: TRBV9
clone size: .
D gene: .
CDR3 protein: CASSVGAGEAFF
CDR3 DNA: TGTGCCAGCAGCGTAGGAGCAGGGGAAGCTTTCTTT

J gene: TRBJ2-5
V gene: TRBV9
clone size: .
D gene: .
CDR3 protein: CASSVGTRSETQYF
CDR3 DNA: TGTGCCAGCAGCGTAGGGACCCGGTCCGAGACCCAGTACTTC

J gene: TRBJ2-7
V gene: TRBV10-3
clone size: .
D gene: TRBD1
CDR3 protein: CAISPTTGAPYEQYF
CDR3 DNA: TGTGCCATCAGTCCGACGACAGGGGCGCCCTACGAGCAGTACTTC

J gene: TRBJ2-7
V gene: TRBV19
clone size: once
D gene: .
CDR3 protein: CASSSGHSAYEQYF
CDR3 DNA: TGTGCCAGTAGTTCAGGACACTCTGCCTACGAGCAGTACTTC

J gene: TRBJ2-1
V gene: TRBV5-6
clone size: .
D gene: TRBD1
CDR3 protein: CASRLGQGSYNEQFF
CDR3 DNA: TGTGCCAGCAGATTGGGACAGGGCTCCTACAATGAGCAGTTCTTC

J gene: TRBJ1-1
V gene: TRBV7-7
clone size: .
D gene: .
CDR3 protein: CASSSSPNTEAFF
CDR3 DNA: TGTGCCAGCAGCTCGTCACCGAACACTGAAGCTTTCTTT

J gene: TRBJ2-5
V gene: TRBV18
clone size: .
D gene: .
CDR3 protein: CASSPPSETQYF
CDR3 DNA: TGTGCCAGCTCACCACCGTCGGAGACCCAGTACTTC

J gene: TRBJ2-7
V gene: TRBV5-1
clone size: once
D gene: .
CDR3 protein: CASSLESALSSYEQYF
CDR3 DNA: TGCGCCAGCAGCTTGGAATCAGCGTTAAGCTCCTACGAGCAGTACTTC

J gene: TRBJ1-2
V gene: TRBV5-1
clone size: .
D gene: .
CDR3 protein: CASSTQGADYGYTF
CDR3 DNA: TGCGCCAGCAGCACACAGGGTGCGGACTATGGCTACACCTTC

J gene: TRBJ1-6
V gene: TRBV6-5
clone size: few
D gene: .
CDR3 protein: CASKSQSNSPLHF
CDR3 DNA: TGTGCCAGCAAGTCCCAGAGCAATTCACCCCTCCACTTT

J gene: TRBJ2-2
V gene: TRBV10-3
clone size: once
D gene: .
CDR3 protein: CAISEYSTNTGELFF
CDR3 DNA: TGTGCCATCAGTGAGTACAGCACGAACACCGGGGAGCTGTTTTTT

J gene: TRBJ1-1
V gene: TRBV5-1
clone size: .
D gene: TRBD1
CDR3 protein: CASSFLGQGKAFF
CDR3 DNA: TGCGCCAGCAGCTTCCTCGGACAGGGGAAAGCTTTCTTT

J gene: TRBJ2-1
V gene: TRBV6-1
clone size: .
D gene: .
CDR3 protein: CASSRGAYNEQFF
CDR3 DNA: TGTGCCAGCTCTAGGGGGGCCTACAATGAGCAGTTCTTC

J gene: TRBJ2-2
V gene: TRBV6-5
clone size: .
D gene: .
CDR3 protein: CASSRSTGELFF
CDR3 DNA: TGTGCCAGCAGTCGGAGCACCGGGGAGCTGTTTTTT

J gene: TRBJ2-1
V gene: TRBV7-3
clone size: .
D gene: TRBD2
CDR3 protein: CANSLLSGGAYNEQFF
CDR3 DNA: TGTGCCAACAGCCTCCTCAGCGGGGGGGCTTACAATGAGCAGTTCTTC

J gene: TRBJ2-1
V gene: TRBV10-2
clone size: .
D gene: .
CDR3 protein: CASSESRVGPNEQFF
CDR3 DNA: TGCGCCAGCAGTGAGTCGAGGGTAGGGCCCAATGAGCAGTTCTTC

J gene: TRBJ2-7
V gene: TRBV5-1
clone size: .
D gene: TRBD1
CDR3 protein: CASSLAPGGAYEQYF
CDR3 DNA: TGCGCCAGCAGCTTAGCCCCAGGGGGCGCTTACGAGCAGTACTTC

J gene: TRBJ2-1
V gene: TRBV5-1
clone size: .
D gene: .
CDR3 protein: CASSSTSRNEQFF
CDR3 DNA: TGCGCCAGCAGCTCTACTAGCCGCAATGAGCAGTTCTTC

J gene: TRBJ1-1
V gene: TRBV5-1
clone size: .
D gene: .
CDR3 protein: CASSPSQGETEAFF
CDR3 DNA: TGCGCCAGCAGCCCCTCCCAGGGAGAGACTGAAGCTTTCTTT

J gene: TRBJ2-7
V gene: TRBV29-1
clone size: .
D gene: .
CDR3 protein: CSVLRDNYEQYF
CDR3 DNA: TGCAGCGTACTCCGGGACAACTACGAGCAGTACTTC

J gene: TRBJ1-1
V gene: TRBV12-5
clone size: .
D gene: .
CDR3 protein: CASGLGKNTEAFF
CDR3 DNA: TGTGCTAGTGGTTTGGGTAAGAACACTGAAGCTTTCTTT

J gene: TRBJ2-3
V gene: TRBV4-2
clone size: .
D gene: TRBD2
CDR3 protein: CASSQRRSGGDASTDTQYF
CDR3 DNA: TGTGCCAGCAGCCAACGCCGTAGCGGGGGCGATGCTAGCACAGATACGCAGTATTTT

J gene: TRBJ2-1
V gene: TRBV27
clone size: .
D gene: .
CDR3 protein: CASRKADTIYNEQFF
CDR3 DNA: TGTGCCAGCAGAAAAGCGGATACGATCTACAATGAGCAGTTCTTC

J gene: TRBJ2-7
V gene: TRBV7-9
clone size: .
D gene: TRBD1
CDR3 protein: CASSLDETGGYEQYF
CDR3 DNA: TGTGCCAGCAGCTTAGACGAGACAGGGGGCTACGAGCAGTACTTC

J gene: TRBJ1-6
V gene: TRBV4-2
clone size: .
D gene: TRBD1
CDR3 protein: CASSQVGQSSYNSPLHF
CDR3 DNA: TGTGCCAGCAGCCAGGTGGGACAGAGCTCCTATAATTCACCCCTCCACTTT

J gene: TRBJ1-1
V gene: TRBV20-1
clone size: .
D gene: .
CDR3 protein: CSAIRGEAFF
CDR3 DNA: TGCAGTGCTATTAGGGGTGAAGCTTTCTTT

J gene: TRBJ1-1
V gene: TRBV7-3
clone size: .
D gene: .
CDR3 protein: CASSLTSGVRAFF
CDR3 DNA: TGTGCCAGCAGCTTAACGTCCGGGGTAAGAGCTTTCTTT

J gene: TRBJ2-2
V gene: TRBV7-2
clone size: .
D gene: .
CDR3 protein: CAAVSSDTGELFF
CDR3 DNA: TGTGCCGCGGTGTCCAGTGACACCGGGGAGCTGTTTTTT

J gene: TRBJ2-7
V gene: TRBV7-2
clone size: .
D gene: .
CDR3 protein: CASSRRTEGYEQYF
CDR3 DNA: TGTGCCAGCAGCCGCCGGACAGAAGGTTACGAGCAGTACTTC